This T cell receptor (beta chain) was obtained from a study of T cells after yellow fever vaccination. It was through 5'RACE template switching that TCR cDNA was made, with a universal primer site and UMIs added. TCRdb itself ran the 5' RACE reads through MiXCR, one entry per CDR3 protein. This table holds 620,000 or so distinct CDR3 sequences, around 17% found once. Study-level findings and limits: The study re-detected most primary-vaccination clones after the booster (under 97% CD4, approximately 87% CD8). Among all clonotypes, a small share was observed in both CD4 and CD8 compartments.

The length of the CDR3 is 13 residues. Losses at the gene ends were 1 base for V and 1 base for J; bases not matched to a gene: 0. Germline V gives CDR1 DFQATT, CDR2 SNEGSKA (reference sequence). With regard to this clonotype: As yet, its antigen is unknown.

The sequence derives from a man between 18 and 35 years old who received the YFV17D yellow fever vaccine. The J gene is TRBJ2-5, the V gene TRBV20-1; TRBD2 agrees at 7 bases. The specimen was PBMCs, collected around 5 days after the first yellow fever vaccination. The CDR3 reads CSARAGGQETQYF. CDR3 bases: TGCAGTGCTAGAGCGGGGGGCCAAGAGACCCAGTACTTC.